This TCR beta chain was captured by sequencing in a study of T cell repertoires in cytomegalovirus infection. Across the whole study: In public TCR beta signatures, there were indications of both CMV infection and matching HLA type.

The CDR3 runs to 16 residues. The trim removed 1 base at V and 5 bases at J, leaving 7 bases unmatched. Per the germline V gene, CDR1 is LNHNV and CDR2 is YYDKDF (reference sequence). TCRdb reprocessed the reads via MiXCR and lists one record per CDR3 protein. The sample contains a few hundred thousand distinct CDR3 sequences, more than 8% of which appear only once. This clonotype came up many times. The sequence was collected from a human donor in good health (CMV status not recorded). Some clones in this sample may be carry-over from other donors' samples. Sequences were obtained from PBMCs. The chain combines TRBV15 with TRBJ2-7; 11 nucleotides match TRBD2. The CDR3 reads CATSRGSTSGVNEQYF. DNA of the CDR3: TGTGCCACCAGCAGAGGCTCGACTAGCGGGGTAAACGAGCAGTACTTC.